The 32 T cell receptor beta chains below come from one sample, sequenced in a study of shared clonotypes between healthy human individuals. Generated by immunoSEQ multiplex PCR, the TCRdb table keeps only in-frame clones and is missing some. In the table there are some 2,000,000 clones, approximately 94% of which are singletons. The sample was naive CD4+ T cells sorted from blood. Subset meaning: CD45RA+ positively selected. All receptors derive from a man younger than 35 in good health.

V gene TRBV19 combines with J gene TRBJ2-4; 8 nucleotides line up with TRBD2. Trimming at V came to 0 bases and at J to 0 bases, leaving 10 bases not matched to a gene. The CDR3 totals 19 residues. Germline V gene sequence: CDR1 LNHDA, CDR2 SQIVND (reference sequence). The CDR3 DNA follows: TGTGCCAGTAGTATAGATCTAGGTAGCGGGAAAATAGCCAAAAACATTCAGTACTTC. Its translation: CASSIDLGSGKIAKNIQYF.

This chain joins TRBV7-2 and TRBJ1-1; D is unclear. Between the trimmed V and J ends, which lost 0 bases and 0 bases, there was a span of 5 bases. Germline V lookup: CDR1 SGHTA, CDR2 FQGNSA. The CDR3 is made up of 14 amino acids. In DNA form, the CDR3 reads TGTGCCAGCAGCTTAGCTACGGTGAACACTGAAGCTTTCTTT. It is translated as CASSLATVNTEAFF.

This clone came up a few times. CDR3 amino acids: CASSESETQYF. CDR3 nucleotide sequence: TGCGCCAGCAGTGAGTCAGAGACCCAGTACTTC. This chain links TRBV10-2 with TRBJ2-5, with unresolved D. Trimming cost V 0 bases and J 4 bases, with 0 bases left between them. The germline V gene encodes CDR1 WSHSY and CDR2 SAAADI. This CDR3 comprises 11 residues.

V and J are TRBV11-2 and TRBJ2-7; TRBD1 is a possible D gene (6 bases). The germline V gene has CDR1 SGHAT and CDR2 FQNNGV. V lost 5 bases and J lost 3, with 14 bases in between. The CDR3 is 14 amino acids. The CDR3 sequence is CASSPPGRGYEQYF. Here the CDR3 DNA reads TGTGCCAGCAGCCCGCCGGGCAGGGGCTACGAGCAGTACTTC.

This chain connects TRBV6-5 to TRBJ2-3, with TRBD2 matching over 11 bases. This CDR3 is built from 16 residues. V shed 4 bases and J 6 bases; nucleotides not matched to a gene: 9. Germline V CDR1 and CDR2: MNHEY, SVGAGI. For the CDR3, the DNA is TGTGCCAGCAGTTGGGGGACTAGCGGAGTTCGGGATACGCAGTATTTT. Residues: CASSWGTSGVRDTQYF.

The genes are TRBV19 and TRBJ1-1; 8 bases fit TRBD1. V shed 3 bases, J shed 5 bases, and the junction held 5 bases outside the gene matches. The CDR3 is 14 amino acids. Germline V lookup: CDR1 LNHDA, CDR2 SQIVND (reference sequence). CDR3 sequence: CASSIVRGRTEAFF. The CDR3 DNA reads TGTGCCAGTAGTATTGTCAGGGGGCGGACTGAAGCTTTCTTT.

The V gene is TRBV7-9, the J gene TRBJ2-5; D remains unclear. This CDR3 spans 13 amino acids. The germline V gene encodes CDR1 SEHNR and CDR2 FQNEAQ (reference sequence). Trimming shortened V by 3 bases and J by 1 base, and 6 bases separated the two germline ends. The CDR3 DNA sequence: TGTGCCAGCAGCTTCGACTCCCAAGAGACCCAGTACTTC. It yields the protein CASSFDSQETQYF.

V usage is TRBV10-3 and J usage is TRBJ2-1; D call uncertain. In germline, CDR1 is ENHRY, CDR2 SYGVKD. The CDR3 extends over 13 amino acids. Trimming shortened V by 10 bases and J by 5 bases, and 15 bases separated the two germline ends. Here the CDR3 reads CATVARTHNEQFF. CDR3 nucleotide sequence: TGTGCCACCGTAGCACGAACTCACAATGAGCAGTTCTTC.

The chain uses TRBV2 and TRBJ2-7; tentative D call: TRBD1 (6 bases). The CDR3 contains 14 residues. Trimming removed 1 base at V and 4 bases at J, with 11 bases between. Germline assignment: CDR1 SNHLY and CDR2 FYNNEI. The CDR3 DNA sequence: TGTGCCAGCAGTGAAGTTGGGACATTGTACGAGCAGTACTTC. Protein sequence: CASSEVGTLYEQYF.

The chain employs TRBV6-5 and TRBJ1-2; the D gene is possibly TRBD1 (5 bases). Trimming removed 5 bases from V and 4 bases from J, with 17 bases in between. Germline V gene sequence: CDR1 MNHEY, CDR2 SVGAGI. CDR3 length: 15 residues. Here the CDR3 DNA reads TGTGCCAGCAGTCCCTATTCGACAGTAGCCTATGGCTACACCTTC. It codes for CASSPYSTVAYGYTF.

This clone has a single count. The rearrangement joins TRBV5-1 to TRBJ2-3; TRBD2 agrees at 11 bases. This CDR3 contains 16 residues. Germline CDR1 SGHRS, CDR2 YFSETQ. J was trimmed by 1 base and V by 4 bases; bases with no gene match: 5. The DNA for the CDR3 is TGCGCCAGCAGCCCCCTAGCGGGGGGCGGCACAGATACGCAGTATTTT. This gives the protein CASSPLAGGGTDTQYF.

The V gene is TRBV5-4, the J gene TRBJ1-6; tentative D call: TRBD1 (5 bases). This CDR3 has 15 residues. Trimming left V 0 bases short and J 7 bases short, with 11 bases between. Germline assignment: CDR1 SGHNT and CDR2 YYREEE (reference sequence). The CDR3 is CASSLDVGDNSPLHF. The CDR3 DNA reads TGTGCCAGCAGCTTGGATGTAGGGGACAATTCACCCCTCCACTTT.

The V call is TRBV2, the J call TRBJ2-1; tentatively, D is TRBD2 (5 bases). This CDR3 has 12 amino acids. Germline values: CDR1 SNHLY, CDR2 FYNNEI. V was shortened by 5 bases and J by 8 bases, with 10 bases between the two germline ends. In DNA, the CDR3 is TGTGCCAGCAGTATAGCGTTGGATGAGCAGTTCTTC. This gives the protein CASSIALDEQFF.

This clone was recorded only once. The rearrangement uses TRBV7-9 and TRBJ2-2; 7 positions match TRBD2. Germline CDR1 is SEHNR and CDR2 is FQNEAQ (reference sequence). Trimming cost V 6 bases and J 0 bases; bases outside gene matches: 4. This CDR3 is 15 amino acids long. This chain's CDR3 is CASRAGTTNTGELFF. CDR3 sequence (DNA): TGTGCCAGCAGAGCCGGGACTACGAACACCGGGGAGCTGTTTTTT.

V gene TRBV9 combines with J gene TRBJ1-1, with a weak D call TRBD1 (6 bases). The germline CDR1 and CDR2 sequences are SGDLS and YYNGEE. Trimming left V 4 bases short and J 1 base short, with 14 bases between. CDR3 size: 15 residues. The CDR3 spells CASSHSPTGNTEAFF. The CDR3 DNA sequence: TGTGCCAGCAGCCATTCGCCGACAGGGAACACTGAAGCTTTCTTT.

V gene TRBV10-3 combines with J gene TRBJ1-2; 8 bases match TRBD1. The trim removed 4 bases at V and 7 bases at J, leaving 14 bases unmatched. Germline CDR1 and CDR2: ENHRY and SYGVKD. The CDR3 totals 16 residues. CDR3 region: CAISVSEDGQGLGYTF. The CDR3 DNA sequence: TGTGCCATCAGTGTATCAGAAGATGGACAGGGACTTGGCTACACCTTC.

The CDR3 protein is CASSQDRGVTF. For the CDR3, the DNA is TGTGCCAGCAGCCAAGATCGGGGTGTCACCTTC. The rearrangement links TRBV4-2 to TRBJ1-2; D remains unclear. The CDR3 is 11 residues long. Between the trimmed V and J ends, which lost 0 bases and 13 bases, there was a span of 9 bases. The germline gives CDR1 LGHNA, CDR2 YNFKEQ.

This rearrangement joins TRBV5-1 to TRBJ1-4; D perhaps matches TRBD1 (5 bases). Between the trimmed V and J ends, which lost 6 bases and 0 bases, there was a span of 15 bases. The CDR3 totals 16 residues. Germline lookup yields CDR1 SGHRS and CDR2 YFSETQ. The CDR3 loop is CASTQGVGATNEKLFF. CDR3 DNA sequence: TGCGCCAGCACCCAGGGAGTTGGGGCAACTAATGAAAAACTGTTTTTT.

The V and J genes are TRBV19 and TRBJ1-1; 7 bases fit TRBD1. The CDR3 loop spans 13 amino acids. Per the germline V gene, CDR1 is LNHDA and CDR2 is SQIVND (reference sequence). Losses at the gene ends were 8 bases for V and 2 bases for J; bases not matched to a gene: 5. The DNA for the CDR3 is TGTGCCAGTCAGGACAGGTTTAACACTGAAGCTTTCTTT. Encoded protein: CASQDRFNTEAFF. The entire variable domain, with the rest obtained from reference TRBV19 and TRBJ1-1, is as follows: DGGITQSPKYLFRKEGQNVTLSCEQNLNHDAMYWYRQDPGQGLRLIYYSQIVNDFQKGDIAEGYSVSREKKESFPLTVTSAQKNPTAFYLCASQDRFNTEAFFGQGTRLTVV.

The rearrangement joins TRBV11-2 to TRBJ1-1, with D maybe TRBD1 (5 bases). Trimming took off 4 bases at V and 3 bases at J, with 12 bases between the two ends. The CDR3 length is 14 residues. Per germline, CDR1 SGHAT and CDR2 FQNNGV. CDR3 nucleotide sequence: TGTGCCAGCAGCTCAAGGGGCTTGGACACTGAAGCTTTCTTT. Translating gives CASSSRGLDTEAFF. Variable domain in full (rest from reference TRBV11-2 and TRBJ1-1): EAGVAQSPRYKIIEKRQSVAFWCNPISGHATLYWYQQILGQGPKLLIQFQNNGVVDDSQLPKDRFSAERLKGVDSTLKIQPAKLEDSAVYLCASSSRGLDTEAFFGQGTRLTVV.

In this sample, this clone turned up once. The V gene is TRBV6-1, the J gene TRBJ2-2; D uncertain. The CDR3 is 13 amino acids. Trimming removed 7 bases at V and 5 bases at J, with 11 bases between. Germline CDR1 reads MNHNS; CDR2 reads SASEGT. The CDR3: CASNRPPTGELFF. CDR3 sequence (DNA): TGTGCCAGCAATAGGCCACCAACCGGGGAGCTGTTTTTT.

The chain joins TRBV10-1 to TRBJ2-2; maybe TRBD1 (5 bases). V gave up 3 bases and J gave up 4 bases, with 6 bases separating them. This CDR3 region has 13 residues. The germline gives CDR1 WNHNN, CDR2 SYGVQD (reference sequence). DNA for the CDR3: TGCGCCAGCAGTGAACAGGTCACCGGGGAGCTGTTTTTT. It translates to CASSEQVTGELFF.

The J gene is TRBJ1-4, the V gene TRBV2; 8 bases agree with TRBD1. CDR3 length: 14 amino acids. V lost 8 bases, J lost 2 bases, and 4 bases stayed unmatched. The germline CDR1 and CDR2 sequences are SNHLY and FYNNEI. As DNA, the CDR3 is TGTGCCAGCGGGAGGACAGGGACTAATGAAAAACTGTTTTTT. Translation gives CASGRTGTNEKLFF. The full variable domain, completed using reference TRBV2 and TRBJ1-4, is EPEVTQTPSHQVTQMGQEVILRCVPISNHLYFYWYRQILGQKVEFLVSFYNNEISEKSEIFDDQFSVERPDGSNFTLKIRSTKLEDSAMYFCASGRTGTNEKLFFGSGTQLSVL.

This clone was detected once. The V and J genes are TRBV9 and TRBJ2-7; D remains ambiguous. The CDR3 contains 14 residues. Germline CDR1 and CDR2: SGDLS and YYNGEE. The germline V and J ends were trimmed by 0 bases and 1 base, with 8 bases remaining between them. The CDR3: CASSVAIGSYEQYF. Here the CDR3 DNA reads TGTGCCAGCAGCGTAGCTATAGGGTCCTACGAGCAGTACTTC.

With regard to this clone: This sample includes further DNA sequences coding for the same CDR3. As DNA, the CDR3 is TGTGCCAGCAGTTATCGGGGGACTAGCGCCTACGAGCAGTACTTC. Translation gives CASSYRGTSAYEQYF. The genes are TRBV6-5 and TRBJ2-7; 10 bases line up with TRBD2. Trimming at V came to 3 bases and at J to 2 bases, leaving 4 bases not matched to a gene. This CDR3 contains 15 residues. Germline assignment: CDR1 MNHEY and CDR2 SVGAGI.

The J gene is TRBJ2-3, the V gene TRBV10-3; D tentatively fits TRBD1 or TRBD2 (5 bases each). CDR3 length: 17 residues. In germline, CDR1 is ENHRY, CDR2 SYGVKD. The V end was cut by 0 bases, the J end by 0 bases, with 13 bases between. The CDR3 reads CAISESGTTVSTDTQYF. DNA for the CDR3: TGTGCCATCAGTGAGTCAGGGACCACAGTCAGCACAGATACGCAGTATTTT.

This clone is a singleton in its sample. The chain links TRBV5-4 to TRBJ2-7; 7 positions match TRBD1. The germline gives CDR1 SGHNT, CDR2 YYREEE (reference sequence). V lost 2 bases to trimming and J lost 5 bases; unmatched junction nucleotides: 7. The CDR3 has 14 amino acids. This CDR3 is CASSFTTGFNEQYF. In nucleotides, the CDR3 is TGTGCCAGCAGCTTCACGACAGGGTTCAACGAGCAGTACTTC.

V gene TRBV13 combines with J gene TRBJ1-1; the D gene is possibly TRBD1 (5 bases). The CDR3 covers 13 residues. In germline, CDR1 is PRHDT, CDR2 FYEKMQ (reference sequence). V lost 8 bases, J lost 0 bases, and 10 bases lay in between. The CDR3 loop is CASRQGLNTEAFF. The CDR3 nucleotides are TGTGCCAGCCGCCAGGGATTGAACACTGAAGCTTTCTTT.

This clone appeared a single time. The chain is built from TRBV29-1 and TRBJ2-1, with a weak D call TRBD1 (5 bases). The V end lost 2 bases, the J end lost 5 bases, and 16 bases lay between the germline ends. CDR3 length: 15 residues. CDR1 and CDR2 (germline): SQVTM, ANQGSEA. CDR3 protein: CSVETPQGTHNEQFF. In DNA, the CDR3 is TGCAGCGTTGAAACCCCCCAGGGTACCCACAATGAGCAGTTCTTC.

The V call is TRBV6-1, the J call TRBJ1-5; possibly TRBD1 for D (6 bases). Germline V gives CDR1 MNHNS, CDR2 SASEGT. The CDR3 is made up of 16 amino acids. Trimming removed 3 bases at V and 2 bases at J, with 14 bases between. Written as DNA, the CDR3 is TGTGCCAGCAGTGATACCCAGGGGTACGGCAATCAGCCCCAGCATTTT. It translates to CASSDTQGYGNQPQHF.

This clone turned up a few times. The sample has other DNA sequences that encode this CDR3 too. The chain links TRBV5-1 to TRBJ1-3, with D unresolved. The CDR3 loop spans 14 amino acids. V lost 0 bases and J lost 4, with 8 bases in between. Germline V gene sequence: CDR1 SGHRS, CDR2 YFSETQ. In nucleotides, the CDR3 is TGCGCCAGCAGCTTGGGAGGGTCCGGAAACACCATATATTTT. It translates to CASSLGGSGNTIYF.

The chain is built from TRBV28 and TRBJ2-3, with a tentative D call TRBD2 (5 bases). Trimming took 6 bases from V and 6 from J, leaving 7 bases between them. CDR1 is MDHEN and CDR2 is SYDVKM in the germline V gene. This CDR3 is 11 amino acids long. DNA for the CDR3: TGTGCCAGCAGCCGGAGGGATACGCAGTATTTT. It specifies CASSRRDTQYF.